The rows below give T cell receptor beta chains drawn from one sample of a study of cytomegalovirus exposure and HLA in healthy donors. Using immunoSEQ multiplex PCR, the repertoire was profiled, and TCRdb retains in-frame clones only, with some absent. This sample carries under 100,000 clones, 96% of them seen once, and the ten largest clones take 0.6% to 0.95%. Sequenced sample: PBMCs. The receptors shown here come from a man aged 18 to 30 in good health and CMV-seronegative. The CDR3 runs from the conserved cysteine through the conserved F or W. D genes are given only for firm matches. Only some rows state a clone size, as once, few, many or a class for expanded clones.

j_call d_call cdr3_length clone_size v_call cdr3_aa cdr3_nt
TRBJ2-2 - 14 - TRBV18 CASSSKGWNGELFF TGTGCCAGCTCATCGAAGGGGTGGAACGGGGAGCTGTTTTTT
TRBJ1-4 - 14 - TRBV19 CASSVGTTNEKLFF TGTGCCAGTAGCGTGGGCACAACTAATGAAAAACTGTTTTTT
TRBJ2-1 - 15 - TRBV7-3 CASSRTGLDYNEQFF TGTGCCAGCAGCCGGACGGGACTCGATTACAATGAGCAGTTCTTC
TRBJ2-3 - 17 - TRBV9 CASSSFSGVVRTDTQYF TGTGCCAGCTCGTCGTTCAGCGGAGTCGTCCGCACAGATACGCAGTATTTT
TRBJ1-2 TRBD1 13 - TRBV6-6 CASSSTGNYGYTF TGTGCCAGCAGTTCGACAGGGAACTATGGCTACACCTTC
TRBJ1-4 TRBD1 15 - TRBV9 CASSPSQGGLAKLFF TGTGCCAGCAGCCCCTCACAGGGGGGGTTGGCAAAACTGTTTTTT
TRBJ2-5 TRBD2 15 - TRBV9 CASSPGTSGQETQYF TGTGCCAGCAGCCCCGGGACTAGCGGGCAAGAGACCCAGTACTTC
TRBJ2-1 TRBD2 15 - TRBV10-1 CASSAGTSGTAEQFF TGCGCCAGCAGTGCTGGGACTAGCGGGACCGCTGAGCAGTTCTTC
TRBJ2-1 TRBD2 13 - TRBV5-8 CASSFRTSNEQFF TGTGCCAGCAGCTTCAGGACTAGCAATGAGCAGTTCTTC
TRBJ2-4 TRBD1 14 - TRBV30 CAWGQHRGWGIQYF TGTGCCTGGGGACAACACAGGGGATGGGGCATTCAGTACTTC
TRBJ1-5 TRBD1 13 - TRBV5-5 CASSWTGGQPQHF TGTGCCAGCAGCTGGACAGGGGGTCAGCCCCAGCATTTT
TRBJ2-7 TRBD2 15 - TRBV7-9 CASSPWTSGSYEQYF TGTGCCAGCAGCCCCTGGACTAGCGGGAGTTACGAGCAGTACTTC
TRBJ2-5 TRBD2 15 once TRBV7-6 CASSSRLAGVETQYF TGTGCCAGCAGCTCTCGACTAGCGGGAGTGGAGACCCAGTACTTC
TRBJ1-2 - 15 - TRBV5-4 CASSLHPGGNYGYTF TGTGCCAGCAGCTTGCATCCGGGGGGTAACTATGGCTACACCTTC
TRBJ2-3 TRBD1 15 - TRBV7-3 CASSPGTGRTDTQYF TGTGCCAGCAGCCCGGGGACAGGGCGCACAGATACGCAGTATTTT
TRBJ2-3 TRBD1 15 once TRBV27 CASSLTGGATDTQYF TGTGCCAGCAGTTTGACAGGGGGCGCGACAGATACGCAGTATTTT
TRBJ2-1 TRBD2 16 - TRBV9 CASWLAGVRVGNEQFF TGTGCCAGCTGGCTAGCGGGAGTCAGAGTCGGGAATGAGCAGTTCTTC
TRBJ2-5 - 13 once TRBV11-2 CASSGQSQETQYF TGTGCCAGCAGCGGACAGTCCCAAGAGACCCAGTACTTC
TRBJ1-4 - 15 - TRBV7-9 CASSLIGGRGEKLFF TGTGCCAGCAGCTTAATAGGTGGAAGAGGGGAAAAACTGTTTTTT
TRBJ1-4 - 14 - TRBV5-6 CASSFGQGGEKLFF TGTGCCAGCAGCTTCGGGCAGGGAGGGGAAAAACTGTTTTTT
TRBJ2-2 TRBD1 15 - TRBV10-1 CASSDRTGVTGELFF TGCGCCAGCAGTGACAGGACAGGGGTCACCGGGGAGCTGTTTTTT
TRBJ1-1 - 13 - TRBV5-1 CASSSQANTEAFF TGCGCCAGCAGCTCTCAAGCGAACACTGAAGCTTTCTTT
TRBJ2-1 TRBD1 17 - TRBV5-4 CASSFRQGASSYNEQFF TGTGCCAGCAGCTTTAGACAGGGGGCCAGCTCCTACAATGAGCAGTTCTTC
TRBJ2-3 TRBD2 15 once TRBV19 CASSMAGVWSDTQYF TGTGCCAGTAGTATGGCGGGAGTTTGGTCAGATACGCAGTATTTT
TRBJ1-1 - 10 - TRBV29-1 CSAQNTEAFF TGCAGCGCACAGAACACTGAAGCTTTCTTT
TRBJ2-6 TRBD2 21 - TRBV27 CASSFILGGLARSSGANVLTF TGTGCCAGCAGTTTCATTTTGGGGGGACTAGCGAGGAGCTCTGGGGCCAACGTCCTGACTTTC
TRBJ2-6 - 16 - TRBV5-1 CASSLFELSGANVLTF TGCGCCAGCAGCCTGTTCGAACTCTCTGGGGCCAACGTCCTGACTTTC
TRBJ2-7 - 15 - TRBV6-1 CASSERGLLSYEQYF TGTGCCAGCAGTGAAAGGGGACTGCTCTCCTACGAGCAGTACTTC
TRBJ2-1 TRBD2 15 - TRBV6-5 CASHRSGASYNEQFF TGTGCCAGCCATCGTAGCGGGGCCTCCTACAATGAGCAGTTCTTC
TRBJ1-3 - 14 - TRBV5-4 CASSLEGGGNTIYF TGTGCCAGCAGCTTGGAAGGCGGCGGAAACACCATATATTTT
TRBJ1-2 - 15 - TRBV29-1 CSVADRTERNYGYTF TGCAGCGTTGCAGACAGGACAGAGAGAAACTATGGCTACACCTTC
TRBJ2-1 TRBD2 16 - TRBV9 CASAQGGLAGGPEQFF TGTGCCAGCGCCCAAGGGGGACTAGCGGGAGGGCCGGAACAGTTCTTC
TRBJ1-4 - 14 - TRBV6-1 CASSAGLEGEKLFF TGTGCCAGCAGCGCGGGTCTGGAAGGGGAAAAACTGTTTTTT